This T cell receptor beta chain was obtained from a study of T cell responses to AZD1222 COVID-19 vaccine. Here immunoSEQ multiplex PCR was the method, and the copy in TCRdb shows in-frame clones only, minus some. In the table there are 150,000 or so clones, 85% to 90% of which are singletons. With respect to this clone: Its antigen remains unknown.

Study observations and caveats: Spike was spanned by vaccine-associated CD4 TCRs, with dominance at 160-218 and 743-854. Spike-specific TCR breadth and depth rose after two AZD1222 doses.

J was trimmed by 2 bases and V by 4 bases; bases with no gene match: 2. The CDR3 is made up of 14 amino acids. Germline V gene lookup returns CDR1 SGHNT and CDR2 YYREEE (reference sequence). The material was peripheral blood, obtained 28 days after the second dose of the MenACWY control vaccine. This receptor was taken from an adult who received the MenACWY meningococcal vaccine as a control. This chain uses TRBV5-4 with TRBJ1-4; 7 bases align to TRBD1. CDR3 sequence: CASSNRGTNEKLFF. The CDR3 nucleotides are TGTGCCAGCAGCAACAGGGGTACTAATGAAAAACTGTTTTTT.